This T cell receptor (beta chain) comes out of a study (dated by TCRdb to the mid-2010s). The method was RT-PCR. Instrument used: Illumina MiSeq. TCRdb cleaned the public reads at Q25 with fastp, built clones with MiXCR and kept in-frame beta chains. Merged by CDR3 protein, the rows form single entries marked with the most common genes and DNA. Recorded for this sample are about 3,800 distinct CDR3 sequences; 34% of them occurred a single time. Around 4.7% of the sample lies in the top ten. From cysteine to phenylalanine, the CDR3 is 14 amino acids long. Only the CDR3 portion is preserved as DNA: 42 bases, with reading frame beginning at the first base. V trim: 6 bases; J trim: 3 bases; unmatched bases: 9. CDR1 DFQATT and CDR2 SNEGSKA are derived from the germline V gene (reference sequence). This clonotype counts as medium-sized (0.01 to 0.1%). It lacks a known antigen. Nothing much larger sits one base from this clone, and base qualities are not available.

The sequenced sample was memory CD4+ T cells from salivary gland. This receptor chain uses TRBV20-1 and TRBJ2-3; 7 of the junction bases match TRBD2. This TCR derives from a female donor with primary Sjogren's syndrome. The CDR3 region has the sequence CSAKPGGSTDTQYF. At the DNA level, the sequence is TGCAGTGCCAAACCGGGGGGTTCTACAGATACGCAGTATTTT.